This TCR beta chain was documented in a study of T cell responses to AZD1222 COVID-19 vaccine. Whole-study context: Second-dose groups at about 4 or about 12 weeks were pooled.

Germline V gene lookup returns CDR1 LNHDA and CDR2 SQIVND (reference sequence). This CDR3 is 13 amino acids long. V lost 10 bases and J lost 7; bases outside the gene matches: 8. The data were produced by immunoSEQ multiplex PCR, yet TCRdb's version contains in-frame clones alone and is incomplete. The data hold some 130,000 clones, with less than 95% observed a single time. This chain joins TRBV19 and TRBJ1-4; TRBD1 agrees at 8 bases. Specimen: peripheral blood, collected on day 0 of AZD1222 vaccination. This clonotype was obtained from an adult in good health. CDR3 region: CATSQGAFEKLFF. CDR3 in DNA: TGTGCCACCTCTCAGGGGGCATTTGAAAAACTGTTTTTT.